The 20 T cell receptor beta chains below were found in one sample sequenced in a study of spatial heterogeneity in lung cancer. Study findings and constraints: For expanded intratumoral alpha and beta TCRs, counts tracked tumor mutation counts.

Sample time point: sample taken at primary tumor resection. In TCRdb, the 5' RACE reads were re-called with MiXCR into one record per CDR3 protein. Among about 10,000 distinct CDR3 sequences, roughly 12% were seen once, and the ten largest hold over 9.5%. These receptors are not linked to any known antigen. Specimen: lung tumor tissue, collected at surgery. Receptors were obtained from a male donor with early-stage non-small cell lung cancer.

Turning to this clonotype: This beta chain is a stray read from a library made for alpha chains; its abundance is not meaningful. The chain joins TRBV13 to TRBJ2-1, with TRBD2 matching 10 bases. The V gene's germline CDR1 is PRHDT and CDR2 FYEKMQ (reference sequence). V dropped 5 bases and J dropped 5; count of bases not matched to a gene: 3. CDR3 length: 14 residues. The DNA for the CDR3 is TGTGCCAGCAGCATTACTAGCGGGAACAATGAGCAGTTCTTC. Residues: CASSITSGNNEQFF.

By share, this clonotype ranks as medium-sized. This beta chain is a stray read from a library made for alpha chains; its abundance is not meaningful. Here the CDR3 DNA reads TGTGCCAGCAGATTGGACCGTGGGGGGGTTGTTGAAAAACTGTTTTTT. Its translation: CASRLDRGGVVEKLFF. The chain couples TRBV12-3 or TRBV12-4 to TRBJ1-4; tentatively, D is TRBD1 (5 bases). The CDR3 is 16 residues long. Trimming pared 6 bases from V and 7 bases from J, leaving 21 bases between.

As to this clonotype: This beta chain is an off-target read within a library intended for alpha chains, so its frequency means little. The J gene is TRBJ1-1, the V gene TRBV7-9, with a possible D match to TRBD1 (6 bases). The CDR3 runs 12 residues. Per the germline V gene, CDR1 is SEHNR and CDR2 is FQNEAQ (reference sequence). V was pared by 5 bases and J by 10 bases, with 14 bases between. The CDR3 DNA sequence: TGTGCCAGCAGCCCCACACAGGGAGGAGCTTTCTTT. It specifies CASSPTQGGAFF.

The sample holds many counts of this clonotype. Since the library was made to target alpha chains, this beta chain is a stray read and its abundance is not meaningful. The chain carries TRBV28 and TRBJ2-7; 7 bases are shared with TRBD2. The CDR3 extends over 16 amino acids. V was clipped by 1 base and J by 2 bases; unmatched bases: 8. CDR1 is MDHEN, CDR2 SYDVKM, per germline. The CDR3 is CASSLFSRTSPYEQYF. The CDR3, as DNA: TGTGCCAGCAGTTTATTTTCTCGGACTAGTCCCTACGAGCAGTACTTC.

By its share, this clonotype is medium-sized. This beta chain slipped into a library made for alpha chains as a stray read, so its size is not meaningful. This chain joins TRBV5-1 and TRBJ1-1; D is possibly TRBD1 (5 bases). V gave up 4 bases and J gave up 0 bases, with 19 bases separating them. The germline V gene has CDR1 SGHRS and CDR2 YFSETQ. The CDR3 contains 17 residues. The CDR3, as DNA: TGCGCCAGCAGCCCCCCAGCGTTCGGACAAATGAACACTGAAGCTTTCTTT. Translation gives CASSPPAFGQMNTEAFF.

The sample holds a few counts of this clonotype. Found in a library prepared for alpha chains, this beta chain is an off-target read, and its abundance has little meaning. The chain is built from TRBV18 and TRBJ2-3, with D uncertain. From germline, CDR1 is KGHSH and CDR2 LQKENI. Trimming left V 2 bases short and J 1 base short, with 13 bases between. This CDR3 comprises 16 residues. The CDR3 spells CASSPRIGERTDTQYF. The CDR3 DNA sequence: TGTGCCAGCTCACCAAGGATTGGTGAGCGCACAGATACGCAGTATTTT.

This clonotype was found many times. This beta chain is an unintended read in a library built for alpha chains; its size means little. The gene calls are TRBV12-3 or TRBV12-4 and TRBJ2-3; D ambiguous. Trimming removed 6 bases from V and 5 bases from J, with 18 bases in between. The CDR3 runs 15 residues. CDR3: CASSAGSLMVDTQYF. The CDR3 region has the DNA TGTGCCAGCAGCGCTGGTTCGTTAATGGTAGATACGCAGTATTTT.

This clonotype came up many times. With the library built for alpha chains, this beta chain is off target and its frequency is not meaningful. The chain joins TRBV12-3 or TRBV12-4 to TRBJ1-1, with D perhaps TRBD1 (5 bases). The CDR3 runs to 13 residues. Trimming took 6 bases from V and 4 from J, leaving 12 bases between them. CDR3 protein: CASRQWGGTEAFF. The CDR3 DNA reads TGTGCCAGCAGGCAGTGGGGGGGCACTGAAGCTTTCTTT.

This clonotype was seen repeatedly, ten times or more. This beta chain is an off-target read within a library intended for alpha chains, so its frequency means little. The chain links TRBV4-3 to TRBJ2-1; 11 positions agree with TRBD2. V shed 4 bases and J 6 bases; nucleotides not matched to a gene: 11. The germline V gene has CDR1 LGHNA and CDR2 YSLEER. The CDR3 runs to 17 residues. As DNA, the CDR3 is TGCGCCAGCAGCCGCGAACTTAGCGGGAGGGCCTCCAATGAGCAGTTCTTC. Translated, it gives CASSRELSGRASNEQFF.

This clonotype was detected many times. Because the library targeted alpha chains, this beta chain is an off-target read whose size means little. V and J are TRBV27 and TRBJ1-2; a weak D match, TRBD1 (6 bases). CDR1 is MNHEY, CDR2 SMNVEV, per germline (reference sequence). V gave up 2 bases and J gave up 7 bases, with 20 bases separating them. This CDR3 contains 16 residues. The CDR3 bases are TGTGCCAGCAGTTTACAAAATCCGGGGGCGAAGAGTGGCTACACCTTC. This sequence encodes CASSLQNPGAKSGYTF.

The sample holds many counts of this clonotype. This beta chain came through as a stray read in a library set up for alpha chains, and its size says little. This chain links TRBV20-1 with TRBJ2-2, with 8 nucleotides matching TRBD2. The CDR3 runs to 15 residues. Germline V gene data show CDR1 as DFQATT and CDR2 as SNEGSKA (reference sequence). Trimming took 2 bases from V and 4 from J; bases not matched to a gene: 6. The CDR3 coding sequence is TGCAGTGCTAGACCCAGCGGGGGAGGCACCGGGGAGCTGTTTTTT. Protein: CSARPSGGGTGELFF.

This clonotype appeared many times. This beta chain is a stray read from a library made for alpha chains; its abundance is not meaningful. The V gene is TRBV11-2, the J gene TRBJ2-5; 12 bases map to TRBD2. The CDR3 sequence is 17 residues long. The germline CDR1 and CDR2 sequences are SGHAT and FQNNGV. J was trimmed by 5 bases and V by 4 bases; bases with no gene match: 11. The CDR3 region has the DNA TGTGCCAGCAGCTCCTCACTAGCGGGAGGATTAGGGGAGACCCAGTACTTC. Protein: CASSSSLAGGLGETQYF.

In this sample, this clonotype turned up many times. Within a library made for alpha chains, this beta chain is off target, and its count is uninformative. The rearrangement links TRBV5-1 to TRBJ2-3, with 7 bases aligning to TRBD2. Looked up from germline, CDR1 is SGHRS and CDR2 is YFSETQ. V gave up 5 bases and J gave up 3 bases; unmatched junction bases: 9. The CDR3 is 15 amino acids. The DNA of the CDR3 is TGCGCCAGCAGACGGCTAGCGGAAAATACAGATACGCAGTATTTT. It yields the protein CASRRLAENTDTQYF. The variable domain in full, with the rest retrieved from reference TRBV5-1 and TRBJ2-3, is KAGVTQTPRYLIKTRGQQVTLSCSPISGHRSVSWYQQTPGQGLQFLFEYFSETQRNKGNFPGRFSGRQFSNSRSEMNVSTLELGDSALYLCASRRLAENTDTQYFGPGTRLTVL.

This clonotype was recorded many times. The size of this beta chain means little, since it is a stray read in a library made for alpha chains. This rearrangement joins TRBV12-3 or TRBV12-4 to TRBJ2-1; possibly TRBD1 for D (6 bases). V was trimmed by 5 bases and J by 2 bases, leaving 16 bases between them. The CDR3 length is 16 residues. The CDR3: CASSLTQGPAYNEQFF. The DNA of the CDR3 is TGTGCCAGCAGTCTCACTCAGGGGCCCGCCTACAATGAGCAGTTCTTC.

Ten or more counts support this clonotype. Being off target in a library aimed at alpha chains, this beta chain has a size of little meaning. V usage is TRBV5-1 and J usage is TRBJ2-3, with D perhaps TRBD2 (5 bases). The CDR3 runs to 13 residues. Trimming removed 3 bases at V and 2 bases at J, with 7 bases between. Germline loops: CDR1 SGHRS, CDR2 YFSETQ. The CDR3 here is CASSYRDTDTQYF. Written as DNA, the CDR3 is TGCGCCAGCAGCTACCGGGACACAGATACGCAGTATTTT.

By its share, this clonotype is medium-sized (0.01 to 0.1%). The library was prepared for alpha chains; this beta chain is a stray read, so its frequency means little. The chain recombines TRBV29-1 with TRBJ2-2; 12 bases are shared with TRBD2. The CDR3 is 16 residues long. The V segment lost 4 bases and the J segment 5 bases; nucleotides outside the gene matches: 8. Germline loops: CDR1 SQVTM, CDR2 ANQGSEA. The CDR3 reads CSVVPSGREVTGELFF. The CDR3 nucleotides are TGCAGCGTTGTTCCTAGCGGGAGGGAGGTTACCGGGGAGCTGTTTTTT.

This clonotype was recorded many times. With the library built for alpha chains, this beta chain is off target and its frequency is not meaningful. The chain has TRBV14 and TRBJ2-2; 8 nucleotides align to TRBD1. The V gene's germline CDR1 is SGHDN and CDR2 FVKESK. The J segment lost 6 bases and the V segment lost 1 base, leaving 7 bases of the junction unmatched. The CDR3 sequence is 16 residues long. As DNA, the CDR3 is TGTGCCAGCAGCCAAGTTCTCAGGGGGCGCGCCGGGGAGCTGTTTTTT. This gives the protein CASSQVLRGRAGELFF. The whole variable domain, filled in from reference TRBV14 and TRBJ2-2, reads EAGVTQFPSHSVIEKGQTVTLRCDPISGHDNLYWYRRVMGKEIKFLLHFVKESKQDESGMPNNRFLAERTGGTYSTLKVQPAELEDSGVYFCASSQVLRGRAGELFFGEGSRLTVL.

This clonotype came up many times. The library was designed around alpha chains, so this beta chain is a stray read whose abundance carries little weight. The chain carries TRBV29-1 and TRBJ1-1, with 11 nucleotides matching TRBD1. Losses at the gene ends were 6 bases for V and 5 bases for J; bases not matched to a gene: 5. The CDR3 has 13 amino acids. Per the germline V gene, CDR1 is SQVTM and CDR2 is ANQGSEA. CDR3 sequence reads: CSVGQGGWTEAFF. The CDR3, as DNA: TGCAGCGTGGGACAGGGGGGATGGACTGAAGCTTTCTTT.

This clonotype was observed many times. Since it is a stray read in a library aimed at alpha chains, this beta chain has a size that is not meaningful. The CDR3 is CASSPRFESHEQFF. The CDR3 nucleotides read TGCGCCAGCAGCCCCAGATTTGAGAGCCATGAGCAGTTCTTC. The V gene is TRBV5-1, the J gene TRBJ2-1; unclear D gene. Trimming left V 4 bases short and J 8 bases short, with 16 bases between. This CDR3 region has 14 residues. Germline lookup yields CDR1 SGHRS and CDR2 YFSETQ.

At least ten counts were recorded for this clonotype. This beta chain is a stray read from a library made for alpha chains; its abundance is not meaningful. The genes are TRBV24-1 and TRBJ2-5; TRBD2 matches 7 bases. V lost 5 bases and J lost 5; bases outside the gene matches: 10. CDR1 KGHDR and CDR2 SFDVKD come from the germline V gene. The CDR3 extends over 15 amino acids. This CDR3 reads CATSVGTSELETQYF. The CDR3 DNA sequence: TGTGCCACCAGTGTCGGAACTAGCGAGTTGGAGACCCAGTACTTC.